This TCR beta chain was observed in a study of Ad26.COV2.S vaccination and SARS-CoV-2 variants. Treatment: some 19 received Ad26.COV2.S at low or high dose, single or two shots; 5 received placebo; per-sample allocation not given. Material that was analyzed had been drawn on day 63 after the first vaccine or placebo injection. Vaccination employed an Ad26 vector expressing the Wuhan-strain SARS-CoV-2 spike. Germline CDR1 and CDR2: LGHNT and FRNRAP. Trimming took 7 bases from V and 1 from J, leaving 9 bases between them. This CDR3 region has 13 residues. Points from the study as a whole: Considerable breadth of spike-specific CD8+ and CD4+ T cell responses has reportedly been documented following vaccination. In TCR breadth and depth analyses, total T cell responses may have been underestimated.

Profiling relied on immunoSEQ multiplex PCR, and the TCRdb table lists in-frame clones only, not all of them. This sample has about 350,000 clones; approximately 84% occur once, and the top ten carry 3.3%. Remarks on this clone: What it recognizes is unknown.

The chain carries TRBV12-5 and TRBJ2-3, with D possibly being TRBD1 (5 bases). The material was peripheral blood, obtained in a trial of Ad26.COV2.S vaccine versus placebo. This clonotype was obtained from a person between 18 and 65 years old who received the Ad26.COV2.S COVID-19 vaccine or a placebo. The DNA for the CDR3 is TGTGCTAGTGTTCAAGGGGGCACAGATACGCAGTATTTT. Translated, it gives CASVQGGTDTQYF.